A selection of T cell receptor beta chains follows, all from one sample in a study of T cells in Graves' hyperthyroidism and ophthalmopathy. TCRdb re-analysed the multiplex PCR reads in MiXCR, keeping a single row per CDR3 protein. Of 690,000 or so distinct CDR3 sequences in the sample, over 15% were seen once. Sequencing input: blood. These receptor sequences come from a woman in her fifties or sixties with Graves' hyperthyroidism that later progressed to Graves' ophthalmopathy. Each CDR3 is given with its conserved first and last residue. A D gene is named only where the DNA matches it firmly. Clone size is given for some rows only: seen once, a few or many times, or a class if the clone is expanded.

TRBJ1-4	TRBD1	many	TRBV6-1	TGTGCCAGCAGTCGGGGACAGGGGGGAGAAAAACTGTTTTTT	CASSRGQGGEKLFF
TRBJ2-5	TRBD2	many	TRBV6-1	TGTGCCAGCTATCCTTCGTTGACTAGCGGGATTCAAGAGACCCAGTACTTC	CASYPSLTSGIQETQYF
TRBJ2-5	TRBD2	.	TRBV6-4	TGTGCCAGCAGTTACCGTAGACTAGCGGGGGGGCGGGAGACCCAGTACTTC	CASSYRRLAGGRETQYF
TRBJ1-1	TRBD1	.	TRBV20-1	TGCAGTGCTAGAGTCGGGGCAGGGGGCAAGACTGAAGCTTTCTTT	CSARVGAGGKTEAFF
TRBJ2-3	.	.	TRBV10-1	TGCGCCAGCAGTGAACGAGGGCGGACAGATACGCAGTATTTT	CASSERGRTDTQYF
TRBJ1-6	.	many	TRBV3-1	TGTGCCAGCAGCCAAGTCGGAGTGGGGTCACCCCTCCACTTT	CASSQVGVGSPLHF
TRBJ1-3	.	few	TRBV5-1	TGCGCCAGCAGCCCGATTGTTTCTGGAAACACCATATATTTT	CASSPIVSGNTIYF
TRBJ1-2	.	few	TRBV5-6	TGTGCCAGCAGCCCAATGGACATTACTAACTATGGCTACACCTTC	CASSPMDITNYGYTF
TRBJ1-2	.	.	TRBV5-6	TGTGCCAGCAGCCGGATCGGGGACTATGGCTACACCTTC	CASSRIGDYGYTF
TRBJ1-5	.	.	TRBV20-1	TGCAGTGGACGGGAGGCTGGCTTCGGCAATCAGCCCCAGCATTTT	CSGREAGFGNQPQHF
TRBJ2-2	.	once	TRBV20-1	TGCAGTGCTAGTGCCAAGAACACCGGGGAGCTGTTTTTT	CSASAKNTGELFF
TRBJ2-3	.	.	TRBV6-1	TGTGCCAGTCGGGACCGTCCAAGCACAGATACGCAGTATTTT	CASRDRPSTDTQYF
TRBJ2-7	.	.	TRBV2	TGTGCCAGCCGTTCGGCTGACGCCCGGGGCGAGCAGTACTTC	CASRSADARGEQYF
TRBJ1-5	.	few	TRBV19	TGTGCCAGTAGTATTTGGCAGGCACTCGGCAATCAGCCCCAGCATTTT	CASSIWQALGNQPQHF